This T cell receptor (beta chain) derives from a study of cytomegalovirus exposure and HLA in healthy donors. Study-level findings and limits: Most sequenced TCRs were rare (though some public TCRs occurred in many donors). Roughly uniform depth of sequencing across donors was assumed in presence/absence analyses.

Healthy individuals who donated bone marrow served as the donors. Concerning this clone: Its antigen is as yet unknown.

A multiplex PCR was run with 60 Vbeta primers and 13 Jbeta primers. The method was immunoSEQ multiplex PCR; TCRdb's version includes in-frame clones alone and lacks a portion of them. The repertoire holds tens of thousands of clones, under 80% seen once, with about a tenth in the top ten. Germline CDR1 MNHEY, CDR2 SMNVEV (reference sequence). CDR3 size: 14 residues. The trim removed 8 bases at V and 2 bases at J, leaving 6 bases unmatched. This TCR came from a man aged 30 to 39 in good health and CMV-seropositive. Sequencing was performed on PBMCs. J is TRBJ2-1 and V is TRBV27; 7 nucleotides match TRBD1. The CDR3 spells CASRQGSPYNEQFF. The DNA for the CDR3 is TGTGCCAGCCGACAGGGAAGTCCCTACAATGAGCAGTTCTTC.